The present entry profiles one T cell receptor (beta chain) with its context. The antigen is not known. The data are from a study of T cells in Graves' hyperthyroidism and ophthalmopathy. Study details: Before treatment of any kind, peripheral blood was taken at initial diagnosis. Study-level results: From stable hyperthyroidism, ophthalmopathy was set apart by a 13 V-J model.

CDR3 size: 11 residues. Germline assignment: CDR1 LNHDA and CDR2 SQIVND (reference sequence). V was clipped by 8 bases and J by 7 bases, with 8 bases between them. What was amplified from RNA transcripts were TCR beta CDR3 regions. The HTBI primer set drove a first-round RT-PCR of the TCR CDR3. From the multiplex PCR reads, TCRdb called clonotypes with MiXCR, one entry per CDR3 protein. The table has 500,000 or so distinct CDR3 sequences, roughly 18% seen once; the top ten hold roughly a sixth. J is TRBJ2-2 and V is TRBV19, with D hard to call. The clonotype was recovered from a woman between 18 and 29 years old with Graves' ophthalmopathy. Sequenced material: blood. DNA of the CDR3: TGTGCCAGTGACGGAAACGGGGAGCTGTTTTTT. It encodes CASDGNGELFF.